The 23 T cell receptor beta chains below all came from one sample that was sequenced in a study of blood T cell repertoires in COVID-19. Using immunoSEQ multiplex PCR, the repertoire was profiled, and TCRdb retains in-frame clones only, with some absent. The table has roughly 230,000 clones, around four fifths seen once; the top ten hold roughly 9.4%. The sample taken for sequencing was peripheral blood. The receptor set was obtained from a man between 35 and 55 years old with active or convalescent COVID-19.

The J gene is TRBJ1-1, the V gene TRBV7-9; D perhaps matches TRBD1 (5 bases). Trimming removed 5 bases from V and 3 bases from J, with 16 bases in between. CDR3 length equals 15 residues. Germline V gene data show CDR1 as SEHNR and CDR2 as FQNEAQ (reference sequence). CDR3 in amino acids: CASSLGEGLYTEAFF. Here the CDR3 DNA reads TGTGCCAGCAGCCTAGGGGAGGGACTATACACTGAAGCTTTCTTT.

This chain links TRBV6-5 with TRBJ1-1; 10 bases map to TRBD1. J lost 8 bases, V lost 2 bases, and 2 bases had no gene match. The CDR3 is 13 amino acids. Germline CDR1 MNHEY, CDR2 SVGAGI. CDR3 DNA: TGTGCCAGCAGTTACGGGACAGGGGCAGAAGCTTTCTTT. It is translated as CASSYGTGAEAFF.

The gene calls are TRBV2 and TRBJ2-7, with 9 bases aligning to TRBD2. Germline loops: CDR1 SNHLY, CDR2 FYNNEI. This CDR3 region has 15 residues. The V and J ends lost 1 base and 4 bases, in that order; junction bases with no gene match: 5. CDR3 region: CASSEGASGAYEQYF. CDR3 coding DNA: TGTGCCAGCAGTGAAGGGGCTAGCGGGGCATACGAGCAGTACTTC.

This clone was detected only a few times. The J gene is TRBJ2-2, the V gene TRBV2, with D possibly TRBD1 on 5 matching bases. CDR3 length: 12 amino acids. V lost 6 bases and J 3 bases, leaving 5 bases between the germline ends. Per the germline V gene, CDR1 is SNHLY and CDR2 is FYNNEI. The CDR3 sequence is CASRGDTGELFF. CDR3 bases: TGTGCCAGCAGAGGGGACACCGGGGAGCTGTTTTTT.

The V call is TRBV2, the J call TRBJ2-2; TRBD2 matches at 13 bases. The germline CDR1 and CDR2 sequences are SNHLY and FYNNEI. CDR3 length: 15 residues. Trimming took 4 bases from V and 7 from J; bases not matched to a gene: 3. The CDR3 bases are TGTGCCAGCAGTGTAGGACTAGCGGGAGTCGGGGAGCTGTTTTTT. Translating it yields CASSVGLAGVGELFF.

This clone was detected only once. CDR3 nucleotide sequence: TGTGCCAGCACTCCGGGACAGGGTTTCTTAGCCGAAGCTTTCTTT. This translates into CASTPGQGFLAEAFF. The chain is built from TRBV27 and TRBJ1-1; 9 bases match TRBD1. With 7 bases clipped from V and 8 bases from J, the junction kept 14 bases outside the gene matches. The CDR3 has 15 amino acids. From germline, CDR1 is MNHEY and CDR2 SMNVEV (reference sequence).

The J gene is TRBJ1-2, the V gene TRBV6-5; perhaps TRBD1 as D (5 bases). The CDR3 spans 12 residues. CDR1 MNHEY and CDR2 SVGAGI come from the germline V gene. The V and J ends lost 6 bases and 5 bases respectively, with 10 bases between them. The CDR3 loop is CASRGTEYGYTF. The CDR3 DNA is TGTGCCAGCAGAGGGACTGAATATGGCTACACCTTC.

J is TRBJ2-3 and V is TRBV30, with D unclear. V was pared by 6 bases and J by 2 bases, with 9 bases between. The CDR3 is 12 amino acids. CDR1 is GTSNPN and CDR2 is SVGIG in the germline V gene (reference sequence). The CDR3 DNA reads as TGTGCCTGTGCGGCCTTCACAGATACGCAGTATTTT. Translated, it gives CACAAFTDTQYF. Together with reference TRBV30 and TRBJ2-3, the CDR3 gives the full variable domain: SQTIHQWPATLVQPVGSPLSLECTVEGTSNPNLYWYRQAAGRGLQLLFYSVGIGQISSEVPQNLSASRPQDRQFILSSKKLLLSDSGFYLCACAAFTDTQYFGPGTRLTVL.

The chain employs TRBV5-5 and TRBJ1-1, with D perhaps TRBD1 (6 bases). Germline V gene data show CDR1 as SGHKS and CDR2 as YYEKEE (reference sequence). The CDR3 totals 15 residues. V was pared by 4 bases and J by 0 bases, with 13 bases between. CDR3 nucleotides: TGTGCCAGCAGCAGGACAGACTTCATGAACACTGAAGCTTTCTTT. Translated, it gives CASSRTDFMNTEAFF.

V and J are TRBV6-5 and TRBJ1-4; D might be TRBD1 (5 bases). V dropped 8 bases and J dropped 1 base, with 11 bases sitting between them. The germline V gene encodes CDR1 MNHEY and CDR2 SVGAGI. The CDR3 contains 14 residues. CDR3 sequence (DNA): TGTGCCAGCGGCAGGGCTGGAACTAATGAAAAACTGTTTTTT. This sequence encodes CASGRAGTNEKLFF.

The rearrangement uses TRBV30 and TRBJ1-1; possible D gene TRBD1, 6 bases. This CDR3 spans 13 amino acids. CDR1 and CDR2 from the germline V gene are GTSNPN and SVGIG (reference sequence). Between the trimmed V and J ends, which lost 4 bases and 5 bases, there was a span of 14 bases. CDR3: CAWNQKDRTEAFF. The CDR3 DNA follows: TGTGCCTGGAACCAAAAGGACAGAACTGAAGCTTTCTTT.

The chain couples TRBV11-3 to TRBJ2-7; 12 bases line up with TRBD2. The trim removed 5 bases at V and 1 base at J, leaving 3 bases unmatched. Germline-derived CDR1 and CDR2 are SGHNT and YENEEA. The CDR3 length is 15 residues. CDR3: CASSVGLAGSYEQYF. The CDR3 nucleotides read TGTGCCAGCAGCGTAGGACTAGCGGGGTCCTACGAGCAGTACTTC. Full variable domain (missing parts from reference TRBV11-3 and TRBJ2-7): EAGVVQSPRYKIIEKKQPVAFWCNPISGHNTLYWYLQNLGQGPELLIRYENEEAVDDSQLPKDRFSAERLKGVDSTLKIQPAELGDSAVYLCASSVGLAGSYEQYFGPGTRLTVT.

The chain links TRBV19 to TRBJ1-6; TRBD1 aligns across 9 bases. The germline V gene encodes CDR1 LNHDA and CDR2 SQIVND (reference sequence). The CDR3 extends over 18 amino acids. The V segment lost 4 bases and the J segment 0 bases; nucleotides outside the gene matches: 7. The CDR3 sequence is CASSTTGGQSSYNSPLHF. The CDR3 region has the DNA TGTGCCAGTAGTACCACAGGGGGCCAGAGCTCCTATAATTCACCCCTCCACTTT.

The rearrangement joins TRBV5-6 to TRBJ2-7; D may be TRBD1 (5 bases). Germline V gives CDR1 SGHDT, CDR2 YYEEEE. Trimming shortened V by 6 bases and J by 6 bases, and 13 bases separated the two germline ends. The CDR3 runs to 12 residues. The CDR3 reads CASNFRVGEQYF. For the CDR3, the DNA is TGTGCCAGCAACTTCAGGGTCGGCGAGCAGTACTTC.

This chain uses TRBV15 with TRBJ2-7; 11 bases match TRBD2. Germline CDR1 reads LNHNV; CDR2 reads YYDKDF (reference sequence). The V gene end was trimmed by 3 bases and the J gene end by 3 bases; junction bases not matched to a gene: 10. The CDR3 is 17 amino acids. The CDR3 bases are TGTGCCACCAGCAGGAAAACGGGACTAGCGGTACACTACGAGCAGTACTTC. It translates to CATSRKTGLAVHYEQYF.

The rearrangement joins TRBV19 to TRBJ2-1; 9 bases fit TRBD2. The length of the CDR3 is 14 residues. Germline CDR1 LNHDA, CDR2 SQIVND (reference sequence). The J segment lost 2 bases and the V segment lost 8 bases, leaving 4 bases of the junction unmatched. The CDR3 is CASGAGGPYNEQFF. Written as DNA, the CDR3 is TGTGCCAGTGGGGCGGGAGGGCCCTACAATGAGCAGTTCTTC.

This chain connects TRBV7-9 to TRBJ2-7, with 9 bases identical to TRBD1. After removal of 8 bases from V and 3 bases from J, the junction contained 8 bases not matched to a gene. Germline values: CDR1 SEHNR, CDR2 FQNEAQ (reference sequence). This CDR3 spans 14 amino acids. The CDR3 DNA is TGTGCCAGCGCCCGGCGGGACAGGGTCTACGAGCAGTACTTC. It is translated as CASARRDRVYEQYF.

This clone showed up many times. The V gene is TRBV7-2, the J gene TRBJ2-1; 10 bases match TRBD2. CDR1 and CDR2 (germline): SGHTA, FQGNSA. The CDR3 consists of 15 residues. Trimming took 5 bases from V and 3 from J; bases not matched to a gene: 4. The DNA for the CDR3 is TGTGCCAGCAGCATTAGCGGGGGGCTCTACAATGAGCAGTTCTTC. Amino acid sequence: CASSISGGLYNEQFF.

CDR3 in DNA: TGTGCCAGCAGCTTAGAAAAGCCCCGTGGAGAGACCCAGTACTTC. Its translation is CASSLEKPRGETQYF. The chain links TRBV11-3 to TRBJ2-5; no clear D gene. The CDR3 has 15 residues. The germline gives CDR1 SGHNT, CDR2 YENEEA. The V end lost 0 bases, the J end lost 4 bases, and 12 bases lay between the germline ends.

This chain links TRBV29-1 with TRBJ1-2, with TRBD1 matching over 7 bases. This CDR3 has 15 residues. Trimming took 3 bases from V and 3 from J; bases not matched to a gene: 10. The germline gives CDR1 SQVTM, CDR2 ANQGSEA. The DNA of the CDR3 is TGCAGCGTTGACGACCCGGGACAGCCACACTATGGCTACACCTTC. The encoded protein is CSVDDPGQPHYGYTF.

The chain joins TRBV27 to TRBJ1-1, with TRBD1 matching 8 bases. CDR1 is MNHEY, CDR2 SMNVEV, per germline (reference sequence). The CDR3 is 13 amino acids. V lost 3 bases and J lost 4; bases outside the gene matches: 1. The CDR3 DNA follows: TGTGCCAGCAGTTTCACAGGGGGCACTGAAGCTTTCTTT. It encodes CASSFTGGTEAFF.

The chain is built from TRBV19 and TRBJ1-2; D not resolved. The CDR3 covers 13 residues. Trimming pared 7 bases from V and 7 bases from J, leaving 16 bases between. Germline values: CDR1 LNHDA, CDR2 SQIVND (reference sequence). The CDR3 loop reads CASKEDPTAGYTF. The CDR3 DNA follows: TGTGCCAGTAAGGAGGACCCAACCGCTGGCTACACCTTC.

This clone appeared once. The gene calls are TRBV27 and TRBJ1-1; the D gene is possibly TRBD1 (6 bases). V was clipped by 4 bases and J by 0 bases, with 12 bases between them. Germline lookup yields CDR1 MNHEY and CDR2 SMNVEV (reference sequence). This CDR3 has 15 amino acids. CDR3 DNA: TGTGCCAGCAGTTCGCCGGGACAAGTGAACACTGAAGCTTTCTTT. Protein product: CASSSPGQVNTEAFF.